The rows below give T cell receptor beta chains drawn from one sample of a study of blood T cell repertoires in COVID-19. Sequenced by immunoSEQ multiplex PCR; TCRdb stores in-frame clones only, minus some. The sample records about 180,000 clones, around 80% being singletons. The material sequenced was peripheral blood. Receptors originate from a woman in her 70s with acute or convalescent COVID-19. CDR3s include the opening cysteine and the closing phenylalanine or tryptophan. A D gene is named only where the DNA matches it firmly. Expanded clones get a size class; other rows say once, few or many, or leave the size out.

v_gene	abundance	j_gene	len	d_gene	CDR3nt	CDR3aa
TRBV30	NA	TRBJ1-1	12	NA	TGTGCCAGACGAACAGGGAACACTGAAGCTTTCTTT	CARRTGNTEAFF
TRBV6-2/TRBV6-3	NA	TRBJ1-6	17	NA	TGTGCCAGCAGTTACGAGCGGGGTGGTGAGGGTTATTCACCCCTCCACTTT	CASSYERGGEGYSPLHF
TRBV6-5	NA	TRBJ2-3	13	NA	TGTGCCAGCCTCAAGGGAGACACAGATACGCAGTATTTT	CASLKGDTDTQYF
TRBV5-1	NA	TRBJ1-1	15	TRBD1	TGCGCCAGCAGCTTATGGACAGGGAAGAACACTGAAGCTTTCTTT	CASSLWTGKNTEAFF
TRBV29-1	NA	TRBJ1-2	12	NA	TGCAGCGCCCGTCCGGGGGACGGTGGCTACACCTTC	CSARPGDGGYTF
TRBV28	NA	TRBJ2-7	15	NA	TGTGCCAGCATCGCAACCGGGATCAAGCCCTACGAGCAGTACTTC	CASIATGIKPYEQYF
TRBV6-1	few	TRBJ1-3	13	NA	TGTGCCAGCAGTGAACTCTCTGGAAACACCATATATTTT	CASSELSGNTIYF
TRBV29-1	NA	TRBJ1-2	13	NA	TGCAGCGTTGGAATGCCAGATAACTATGGCTACACCTTC	CSVGMPDNYGYTF
TRBV5-4	NA	TRBJ2-1	16	TRBD2	TGTGCCAGCAGCTTCGCGGGGGGGCGGTCGGCTAATGAGCAGTTCTTC	CASSFAGGRSANEQFF
TRBV18	NA	TRBJ1-3	18	TRBD1	TGTGCCAGCTCACCGCAGCCGGGACAGTTAACCTCTGGAAACACCATATATTTT	CASSPQPGQLTSGNTIYF
TRBV29-1	NA	TRBJ1-1	14	NA	TGCAGCGCCCCTGGAGGCGGCCCGAACACTGAAGCTTTCTTT	CSAPGGGPNTEAFF
TRBV7-9	NA	TRBJ2-7	16	TRBD2	TGTGCCAGCAGCTTAATTGGGGACTATTCTTCCTACGAGCAGTACTTC	CASSLIGDYSSYEQYF
TRBV19	NA	TRBJ1-1	14	NA	TGTGCCAGTAGTTTCACGGGGGGAAGCACTGAAGCTTTCTTT	CASSFTGGSTEAFF
TRBV10-3	NA	TRBJ1-3	16	NA	TGTGCCATCAGTGAGCGAGGACAGAGCTCTGGAAACACCATATATTTT	CAISERGQSSGNTIYF
TRBV11-2	NA	TRBJ2-5	17	TRBD2	TGTGCCAGCAGCTCCGGCGGACTAGCGGGGGGCAAAGAGACCCAGTACTTC	CASSSGGLAGGKETQYF
TRBV30	NA	TRBJ1-1	11	NA	TGTGCCTGGACAGGGGCGGCTGAAGCTTTCTTT	CAWTGAAEAFF
TRBV28	NA	TRBJ1-6	15	NA	TGTGCCAGCAGTTCCGGGGGGCGCGACTATTCACCCCTCCACTTT	CASSSGGRDYSPLHF
TRBV6-1	NA	TRBJ1-2	19	TRBD1	TGTGCCAGCAGTGAAGCGCTTTATGGGGACAGGGGTTTACACTATGGCTACACCTTC	CASSEALYGDRGLHYGYTF
TRBV27	NA	TRBJ2-2	18	NA	TGTGCCAGCAGTTTATTTGTCAGAAAAACTACGAACACCGGGGAGCTGTTTTTT	CASSLFVRKTTNTGELFF
TRBV11-3	NA	TRBJ2-7	15	NA	TGTGCCAGCAGCTTAGAAACAGGGAGCCCAAGCGAGCAGTACTTC	CASSLETGSPSEQYF
TRBV6-6	NA	TRBJ1-1	14	TRBD1	TGTGCCAGCAGTTACAGGGGGCGGAACACTGAAGCTTTCTTT	CASSYRGRNTEAFF
TRBV4-1	NA	TRBJ2-1	16	TRBD2	TGCGCCAGCAGCCGACTAGCGGGGGGCGATTACAATGAGCAGTTCTTC	CASSRLAGGDYNEQFF
TRBV6-5	NA	TRBJ1-6	16	NA	TGTGCCAGCAGTTACTCCCGGGGCTCCTATAATTCACCCCTCCACTTT	CASSYSRGSYNSPLHF
TRBV11-3	NA	TRBJ2-6	17	TRBD1	TGTGCCAGCAGCCTCCAGACAGGGTCCTCTGGGGCCAACGTCCTGACTTTC	CASSLQTGSSGANVLTF